These 31 T cell receptor beta chains were all obtained from the same sample, sequenced in a study of blood T cells in healthy people across ages. A second PCR of about 7 to 12 cycles used a sample-barcoded 5' primer and a J-beta primer mix. TCRdb redid the calling of the 5' RACE reads with MiXCR, one entry per CDR3 protein. The data show 1.5 million to 2 million distinct CDR3 sequences, with roughly a third seen just once and about 11% held by the top ten. The specimen sequenced was blood. The source is a woman aged 25 to 39 in good health.

In this sample, this clonotype turned up a few times. The chain uses TRBV7-3 and TRBJ1-4; tentatively, D is TRBD1 (5 bases). V shed 4 bases and J shed 0 bases, with 12 bases lying between them. The CDR3 extends over 16 amino acids. Germline CDR1 and CDR2: SGHTA and FQGTGA. In DNA, the CDR3 is TGTGCCAGCAGCTATGGATGGGGCGCAACTAATGAAAAACTGTTTTTT. As protein: CASSYGWGATNEKLFF.

This clonotype was observed many times. V gene TRBV20-1 combines with J gene TRBJ2-3; D gene ambiguous. Germline values: CDR1 DFQATT, CDR2 SNEGSKA (reference sequence). Trimming stripped 3 bases from V and 2 bases from J, with 3 bases between. The CDR3 consists of 11 residues. CDR3 coding DNA: TGCAGTGCTAGGTTCACAGATACGCAGTATTTT. Residues: CSARFTDTQYF.

This clonotype was detected a few times. The V call is TRBV6-2 or TRBV6-3, the J call TRBJ2-5; D call uncertain. The V gene lost 0 bases and the J gene lost 4 bases, with 18 bases spanning the gap. The CDR3 is 17 residues long. Germline loops: CDR1 MNHEY, CDR2 SVGEGT. CDR3: CASSYSFSLRLGETQYF. The CDR3 nucleotides are TGTGCCAGCAGTTACTCCTTCAGCCTACGATTAGGAGAGACCCAGTACTTC.

The rearrangement joins TRBV7-9 to TRBJ2-7; perhaps TRBD1 as D (6 bases). The germline CDR1 and CDR2 sequences are SEHNR and FQNEAQ (reference sequence). Trimming stripped 5 bases from V and 5 bases from J, with 16 bases between. The CDR3 contains 14 residues. CDR3 nucleotides: TGTGCCAGCAGCCAAGGGCCAGGGGTGGACGAGCAGTACTTC. It specifies CASSQGPGVDEQYF.

The chain joins TRBV6-1 to TRBJ1-1; the D is unclear. This CDR3 is built from 13 residues. Germline-derived CDR1 and CDR2 are MNHNS and SASEGT. V was pared by 7 bases and J by 1 base, with 10 bases between. The CDR3 is CASNRTPNTEAFF. The CDR3 DNA sequence: TGTGCCAGCAATCGAACACCGAACACTGAAGCTTTCTTT.

The chain has TRBV27 and TRBJ2-2, with D possibly called TRBD1 or TRBD2 (5 bases each). In germline, CDR1 is MNHEY, CDR2 SMNVEV (reference sequence). V gave up 10 bases and J gave up 6 bases, with 21 bases separating them. This CDR3 is 15 amino acids long. CDR3 amino acids: CANRLGSGGSGELFF. CDR3 nucleotide sequence: TGTGCCAACAGGCTAGGGTCTGGGGGTTCCGGGGAGCTGTTTTTT.

The rearrangement joins TRBV6-2 or TRBV6-3 to TRBJ2-7; D might be TRBD2 (6 bases). V gave up 6 bases and J gave up 3 bases, with 18 bases separating them. Germline values: CDR1 MNHEY, CDR2 SVGEGT. CDR3 length: 15 residues. CDR3 loop: CASRGLQRALYEQYF. CDR3 in DNA: TGTGCCAGCAGGGGCCTACAGCGGGCCCTCTACGAGCAGTACTTC.

The chain uses TRBV7-9 and TRBJ2-7; D may correspond to TRBD1 or TRBD2 (7 bases each). Germline CDR1 is SEHNR and CDR2 is FQNEAQ (reference sequence). This CDR3 is built from 15 residues. The ends were cut back, 1 base at V and 12 bases at J, with 22 bases in the middle. The CDR3 protein is CASSLGGTAGMGWYF. The CDR3 DNA follows: TGTGCCAGCAGCTTAGGCGGGACAGCGGGGATGGGTTGGTACTTC.

A few counts support this clonotype. The V and J genes are TRBV29-1 and TRBJ2-3, with D uncertain. The germline gives CDR1 SQVTM, CDR2 ANQGSEA. The CDR3 length is 13 residues. The ends were cut back, 0 bases at V and 11 bases at J, with 15 bases in the middle. In nucleotides, the CDR3 is TGCAGCGTTGAAGAAGGTGCCGAGGTGGGGCAGTATTTT. Its translation: CSVEEGAEVGQYF.

The chain couples TRBV19 to TRBJ1-1; TRBD1 matches at 11 bases. The CDR3 is 15 amino acids. V lost 6 bases, J lost 6 bases, and 9 bases stayed unmatched. Germline V gene lookup returns CDR1 LNHDA and CDR2 SQIVND (reference sequence). The CDR3 is CASSWGQGGQAEAFF. The CDR3 DNA reads TGTGCCAGTAGCTGGGGACAGGGGGGACAAGCTGAAGCTTTCTTT.

This clonotype was seen more than once but under ten times. The CDR3 loop reads CAWPGQGETNEKLFF. The CDR3 DNA reads as TGTGCCTGGCCGGGACAGGGGGAGACCAATGAAAAACTGTTTTTT. The chain couples TRBV30 to TRBJ1-4, with TRBD1 matching 11 bases. With 5 bases clipped from V and 5 bases from J, the junction kept 7 bases outside the gene matches. The length of the CDR3 is 15 residues. Germline V gene data show CDR1 as GTSNPN and CDR2 as SVGIG (reference sequence).

As for this clonotype: A much larger clone lies one base from this, so it may be a read error. The chain is built from TRBV29-1 and TRBJ2-1; 7 bases line up with TRBD2. J gave up 7 bases and V 4 bases, and 10 bases lay outside the gene matches. From germline, CDR1 is SQVTM and CDR2 ANQGSEA. The CDR3 extends over 14 amino acids. CDR3 in amino acids: CSVGRGFSENEQFF. The CDR3 nucleotides are TGCAGCGTTGGGCGGGGGTTCTCGGAAAATGAGCAGTTCTTC.

This clonotype was observed a single time. This rearrangement joins TRBV4-1 to TRBJ2-1, with 11 positions matching TRBD2. The CDR3 spans 17 residues. CDR1 MGHRA and CDR2 YSYEKL come from the germline V gene. Trimming at V came to 0 bases and at J to 13 bases, leaving 14 bases not matched to a gene. CDR3 sequence: CASSQEKGLAGGETQFF. The DNA of the CDR3 is TGCGCCAGCAGCCAAGAAAAGGGGCTAGCGGGAGGAGAGACCCAGTTCTTC.

The chain employs TRBV5-1 and TRBJ2-1; D uncertain. The CDR3 length is 13 residues. Germline CDR1 and CDR2: SGHRS and YFSETQ. The germline V and J ends were trimmed by 1 base and 5 bases, with 7 bases remaining between them. CDR3 loop: CASSLTHNNEQFF. CDR3 coding DNA: TGCGCCAGCAGCTTGACGCATAACAATGAGCAGTTCTTC.

The chain uses TRBV20-1 and TRBJ1-1, with D possibly TRBD1 on 6 matching bases. The V end lost 5 bases, the J end lost 3 bases, and 13 bases lay between the germline ends. Germline loops: CDR1 DFQATT, CDR2 SNEGSKA (reference sequence). The CDR3 spans 13 residues. The CDR3 reads CSAEQGQDTEAFF. In DNA, the CDR3 is TGCAGTGCTGAACAGGGTCAGGACACTGAAGCTTTCTTT.

This clonotype was counted between two and nine times. The V and J genes are TRBV29-1 and TRBJ1-1; D possibly corresponds to TRBD1 (5 bases). V lost 4 bases to trimming and J lost 0 bases, with 15 bases between them. Germline loops: CDR1 SQVTM, CDR2 ANQGSEA. The CDR3 consists of 15 residues. CDR3 DNA: TGCAGCGTTGGCCCCCTGGGACCCATGAACACTGAAGCTTTCTTT. It specifies CSVGPLGPMNTEAFF.

This clonotype was picked up a small number of times. This chain joins TRBV13 and TRBJ1-1, with no clear D. The CDR3 extends over 15 amino acids. Germline CDR1 and CDR2: PRHDT and FYEKMQ (reference sequence). The V gene lost 5 bases and the J gene lost 6 bases, with 19 bases spanning the gap. CDR3: CASSPSGPPLSEAFF. The DNA of the CDR3 is TGTGCCAGCAGCCCAAGTGGTCCGCCCTTATCTGAAGCTTTCTTT. Full variable domain (remainder filled in from reference TRBV13 and TRBJ1-1): AAGVIQSPRHLIKEKRETATLKCYPIPRHDTVYWYQQGPGQDPQFLISFYEKMQSDKGSIPDRFSAQQFSDYHSELNMSSLELGDSALYFCASSPSGPPLSEAFFGQGTRLTVV.

Points on this clonotype: Germline is not matched at one junction end, which may reflect a read error. The chain uses TRBV4-1 and TRBJ2-5, with D hard to call. Germline values: CDR1 MGHRA, CDR2 YSYEKL. The CDR3 is 15 residues long. The CDR3 sequence: CAGSHGQLIQETQYF. CDR3 coding DNA: TGCGCCGGCAGCCACGGCCAGCTTATCCAAGAGACCCAGTACTTC.

The V and J genes are TRBV3-1 and TRBJ1-6; TRBD1 is a possible D gene (6 bases). The CDR3 covers 15 residues. In germline, CDR1 is LGHDT, CDR2 YNNKEL (reference sequence). V dropped 4 bases and J dropped 3 bases, with 10 bases sitting between them. The CDR3 DNA sequence: TGTGCCAGCAGCCTAACAGGGTACTATAATTCACCCCTCCACTTT. Protein: CASSLTGYYNSPLHF. The full variable domain, with the rest looked up from reference TRBV3-1 and TRBJ1-6, is DTAVSQTPKYLVTQMGNDKSIKCEQNLGHDTMYWYKQDSKKFLKIMFSYNNKELIINETVPNRFSPKSPDKAHLNLHINSLELGDSAVYFCASSLTGYYNSPLHFGNGTRLTVT.

The CDR3 DNA reads as TGTGCCAGCAGTTTCGGGACATCGCCCCAGCATTTT. It yields the protein CASSFGTSPQHF. The V call is TRBV12-3 or TRBV12-4, the J call TRBJ1-5, with D perhaps matching TRBD1 (6 bases). The CDR3 covers 12 residues. V was clipped by 3 bases and J by 9 bases, with 9 bases between them.

This clonotype came up many times. This chain connects TRBV29-1 to TRBJ2-1; no definite D call. The CDR3 is 12 amino acids. Trimming took off 1 base at V and 5 bases at J, with 6 bases between the two ends. Germline CDR1 reads SQVTM; CDR2 reads ANQGSEA. This CDR3 reads CSVEVRNNEQFF. The DNA for the CDR3 is TGCAGCGTTGAAGTCAGAAACAATGAGCAGTTCTTC.

This clonotype was seen a handful of times. The chain recombines TRBV27 with TRBJ2-7, with D possibly being TRBD1 (7 bases). The germline V gene has CDR1 MNHEY and CDR2 SMNVEV (reference sequence). V was clipped by 1 base and J by 3 bases, with 10 bases between them. CDR3 length: 14 residues. The CDR3 DNA reads TGTGCCAGCAGTTTATATCAGGGGGGCTACGAGCAGTACTTC. It translates to CASSLYQGGYEQYF.

DNA of the CDR3: TGTGCCAGCAGCTTACTGGCAGGGGGGACGGGAAATGAGCAGTTCTTC. It encodes CASSLLAGGTGNEQFF. This chain links TRBV7-3 with TRBJ2-1, with a weak D call TRBD1 (7 bases). The CDR3 sequence is 16 residues long. V dropped 2 bases and J dropped 7 bases, with 18 bases sitting between them. CDR1 SGHTA and CDR2 FQGTGA come from the germline V gene.

This rearrangement joins TRBV10-3 to TRBJ2-3, with D maybe TRBD1 (6 bases). Trimming removed 4 bases at V and 6 bases at J, with 26 bases between. From germline, CDR1 is ENHRY and CDR2 SYGVKD. This CDR3 is 18 amino acids long. The CDR3 DNA sequence: TGTGCCATCAGTGGAGGGGGACGCCGGGACGCAGGATGGGATACGCAGTATTTT. As protein: CAISGGGRRDAGWDTQYF.

This chain connects TRBV12-3 or TRBV12-4 to TRBJ1-2, with TRBD1 as a possible D gene (6 bases). V lost 3 bases, J lost 7 bases, and 15 bases lay in between. This CDR3 is built from 14 residues. In nucleotides, the CDR3 is TGTGCCAGCAGTTTGCAGGGGTCTAACGGTGGCTACACCTTC. Amino acid sequence: CASSLQGSNGGYTF.

This clonotype was counted a few times. This rearrangement joins TRBV7-2 to TRBJ1-6; D perhaps matches TRBD1 (6 bases). This CDR3 comprises 15 residues. Germline V gene data show CDR1 as SGHTA and CDR2 as FQGNSA. Between the trimmed V and J ends, which lost 4 bases and 8 bases, there was a span of 15 bases. The CDR3: CASSSDNYRDSPLHF. The CDR3 bases are TGTGCCAGCAGCTCAGACAATTACAGGGATTCACCCCTCCACTTT.

This chain connects TRBV29-1 to TRBJ1-2, with D maybe TRBD1 (5 bases). The CDR3 covers 14 residues. V was clipped by 3 bases and J by 0 bases, with 11 bases between them. Germline values: CDR1 SQVTM, CDR2 ANQGSEA. This chain's CDR3 is CSVEAGHTNYGYTF. The CDR3 DNA follows: TGCAGCGTTGAGGCCGGACATACTAACTATGGCTACACCTTC.

Remarks on this clonotype: Just one base apart from a much larger clone, this may be a read error. Likely a read error: the CDR3 ends without its conserved phenylalanine or tryptophan. It is unclear where the CDR3 begins or ends on the DNA, so no DNA is shown, and the CDR3 is as TCRdb lists it. The chain couples TRBV6-1 to TRBJ2-3; TRBD2, the D gene given by the table, was not confirmed from the DNA. The CDR3 spans 12 amino acids, including both terminal residues. CDR1 MNHNS and CDR2 SASEGT come from the germline V gene. The CDR3 is CASSEALRVPYC.

This clonotype was recorded only once. One end of the junction is discordant with germline, which a read error may explain. V and J are TRBV3-1 and TRBJ1-5; TRBD1 aligns across 12 bases. Germline values: CDR1 LGHDT, CDR2 YNNKEL (reference sequence). CDR3 length equals 16 residues. The CDR3 spells CASSSGTGGRGQPRHF. The CDR3 DNA follows: TGTGCCAGCAGCTCCGGGACAGGGGGCCGGGGGCAGCCCCGGCATTTT.

This clonotype was recorded once. The chain has TRBV6-5 and TRBJ2-1, with D perhaps TRBD1 or TRBD2 (5 bases each). Germline V gene lookup returns CDR1 MNHEY and CDR2 SVGAGI. Between the trimmed V and J ends, which lost 8 bases and 6 bases, there was a span of 17 bases. CDR3 length equals 14 residues. CDR3 loop: CASSMGRPFNEQFF. DNA for the CDR3: TGTGCCAGCTCAATGGGACGGCCGTTCAATGAGCAGTTCTTC.

The V call is TRBV14, the J call TRBJ2-1; D ambiguous. This CDR3 region has 14 residues. Germline V lookup: CDR1 SGHDN, CDR2 FVKESK. V lost 5 bases to trimming and J lost 7 bases, with 15 bases between them. The chain's CDR3 is CASSRPGRVNEQFF. The CDR3 DNA sequence: TGTGCCAGCAGCAGACCCGGCCGGGTAAATGAGCAGTTCTTC. Using reference TRBV14 and TRBJ2-1 for the parts outside the CDR3, the full variable domain is EAGVTQFPSHSVIEKGQTVTLRCDPISGHDNLYWYRRVMGKEIKFLLHFVKESKQDESGMPNNRFLAERTGGTYSTLKVQPAELEDSGVYFCASSRPGRVNEQFFGPGTRLTVL.